This is a list of T cell receptor beta chains from one sample in a study of blood T cells in healthy people across ages. TCRdb analysed the 5' RACE reads with MiXCR anew, one entry per CDR3 protein. The data hold 700,000 to 1,000,000 distinct CDR3 sequences, with approximately 44% observed a single time. Sequenced: blood. The receptors were gathered from a man aged 60 to 69 in good health. Both conserved end residues are part of each CDR3. D genes are given only for firm matches. The listing skips clone size in some rows; elsewhere it reads once, few, many or a size class.

abundance,v_gene,j_gene,d_gene,CDR3nt,CDR3aa
few,TRBV20-1,TRBJ2-1,TRBD2,TGCAGTGCCGGAAGCGGGGGGCCGAATGAGCAGTTCTTC,CSAGSGGPNEQFF
NA,TRBV7-9,TRBJ2-5,NA,TGTGCCAGCAGCTTAACACAACTGGGGGCGGCCCAGTACTTC,CASSLTQLGAAQYF
NA,TRBV12-3/TRBV12-4,TRBJ1-1,NA,TGTGCCAGCAGTTTCCAGATCGGGAACACTGAAGCTTTCTTT,CASSFQIGNTEAFF
few,TRBV25-1,TRBJ1-2,TRBD1,TGTGCCAGCAAACCGGGACAGGGTATTAGGGACTATGGCTACACCTTC,CASKPGQGIRDYGYTF
NA,TRBV7-8,TRBJ2-3,NA,TGTGCCAGCTGGAGTCAGGTGGGCACAGATACGCAGTATTTT,CASWSQVGTDTQYF
NA,TRBV5-1,TRBJ2-2,TRBD1,TGCGCCAGCAGCTTAGGGACAGGGACCAACACCGGGGAGCTGTTTTTT,CASSLGTGTNTGELFF
NA,TRBV2,TRBJ2-7,NA,TGTGCCAGCAGTGATGCCAGGGGCTACGAGCAGTACTTC,CASSDARGYEQYF
few,TRBV6-2/TRBV6-3,TRBJ2-7,TRBD1,TGTGCCAGCAGTCCCACAGGGGGCGAGTCCTACGAGCAGTACTTC,CASSPTGGESYEQYF
NA,TRBV7-2,TRBJ2-7,NA,TGTGCCAGCAGCCCCACCGGGGACTCCCTCTCCTACAATGAGCAGTACTTC,CASSPTGDSLSYNEQYF
NA,TRBV20-1,TRBJ2-3,NA,TGCAGTGCCCGCTCGGGCAGCGTAGGAGATACGCAGTATTTT,CSARSGSVGDTQYF
NA,TRBV7-6,TRBJ2-7,TRBD2,TGTGCCAGCAGCTTATCCCCTAGCGGGGGGGCCTGCGAGCAGTACTTC,CASSLSPSGGACEQYF
few,TRBV29-1,TRBJ2-5,TRBD2,TGCAGCGTTGAGGGAGGGGAAGAGACCCAGTACTTC,CSVEGGEETQYF
few,TRBV29-1,TRBJ2-3,TRBD2,TGCAGCGCCTCCAAGGGGGTTTTAGCGGGGGGGCCTCCAGATACGCAGTATTTT,CSASKGVLAGGPPDTQYF
NA,TRBV11-1,TRBJ2-5,TRBD1,TGTGCCAGCAGCTTCGGACAGGGATTTCTCGAGACCCAGTACTTC,CASSFGQGFLETQYF
NA,TRBV5-1,TRBJ2-1,NA,TGCGCCAGCAGCTTCCATGATGAGCAGTTCTTC,CASSFHDEQFF
NA,TRBV27,TRBJ2-4,NA,TGTGCCAGCACGATGACTGGGCGATCGGCCAAAAACATTCAGTACTTC,CASTMTGRSAKNIQYF